This passage covers 18 T cell receptor beta chains from one sample sequenced in a study of OX40 agonist ivuxolimab in advanced cancers. TCRdb keeps only in-frame clones here, not all; method: immunoSEQ multiplex PCR. Of fewer than 45,000 clones listed, 70% to 90% are singletons. The sequences come from CD4+ or CD8+ T cells sorted from blood, collected in a trial of the OX40 agonist ivuxolimab. Every receptor here comes from an adult with an advanced solid tumor such as melanoma, head and neck, liver or kidney cancer.

The chain links TRBV7-9 to TRBJ1-2; unclear D gene. Germline V CDR1 and CDR2: SEHNR, FQNEAQ (reference sequence). The CDR3 sequence is 12 residues long. V lost 5 bases to trimming and J lost 10 bases, with 14 bases between them. The CDR3 loop reads CASSPWVTDYTF. The DNA of the CDR3 is TGTGCCAGCAGCCCATGGGTGACCGACTACACCTTC.

This rearrangement joins TRBV19 to TRBJ1-4, with D unresolved. The V gene lost 7 bases and the J gene lost 6 bases, with 18 bases spanning the gap. This CDR3 region has 15 residues. CDR1 and CDR2 (germline): LNHDA, SQIVND (reference sequence). DNA for the CDR3: TGTGCCAGTATAGACGTTAAGGCATCAGATGAAAAACTGTTTTTT. Encoded protein: CASIDVKASDEKLFF.

V gene TRBV19 combines with J gene TRBJ1-5; TRBD1 might be the D (5 bases). CDR1 and CDR2 (germline): LNHDA, SQIVND (reference sequence). Trimming removed 8 bases at V and 0 bases at J, with 20 bases between. CDR3 length: 17 residues. The DNA of the CDR3 is TGTGCCAGTTCCCCTGGAAGGGGAAGGGATAGCAATCAGCCCCAGCATTTT. Translation: CASSPGRGRDSNQPQHF.

This chain joins TRBV7-8 and TRBJ1-4; D unclear. The CDR3 sequence is 14 residues long. Germline lookup yields CDR1 SGHVS and CDR2 FQNEAQ. V was trimmed by 3 bases and J by 4 bases, leaving 9 bases between them. The CDR3: CASSFGRFNEKLFF. CDR3 bases: TGTGCCAGCAGCTTCGGGCGGTTTAATGAAAAACTGTTTTTT.

The chain combines TRBV14 with TRBJ2-7; a weak D match, TRBD1 (5 bases). This CDR3 contains 14 residues. V was trimmed by 0 bases and J by 3 bases, leaving 9 bases between them. CDR1 SGHDN and CDR2 FVKESK come from the germline V gene. The CDR3 region is CASSQDSGYYEQYF. As DNA, the CDR3 is TGTGCCAGCAGCCAAGATTCAGGGTACTACGAGCAGTACTTC.

V gene TRBV13 combines with J gene TRBJ2-5, with 9 bases matching TRBD1. Germline CDR1 and CDR2: PRHDT and FYEKMQ (reference sequence). The CDR3 extends over 15 amino acids. V gave up 1 base and J gave up 2 bases; unmatched junction bases: 2. CDR3 DNA: TGTGCCAGCAGCTTAGACAGGGGGCGGCAAGAGACCCAGTACTTC. Encoded protein: CASSLDRGRQETQYF.

The DNA for the CDR3 is TGTGCCAGCAGCCCACCGGGGGACAATGAGCAGTTCTTC. This codes for CASSPPGDNEQFF. J is TRBJ2-1 and V is TRBV28; tentative D call: TRBD2 (6 bases). This CDR3 comprises 13 residues. Germline lookup yields CDR1 MDHEN and CDR2 SYDVKM. V was pared by 6 bases and J by 5 bases, with 11 bases between.

The J gene is TRBJ2-3, the V gene TRBV9; no definite D call. The V gene's germline CDR1 is SGDLS and CDR2 YYNGEE. The CDR3 loop spans 12 amino acids. Trimming removed 0 bases from V and 3 bases from J, with 2 bases in between. DNA of the CDR3: TGTGCCAGCAGCGTAGAAACAGATACGCAGTATTTT. It translates to CASSVETDTQYF.

The J gene is TRBJ2-7, the V gene TRBV11-1; possibly TRBD2 for D (6 bases). From germline, CDR1 is SGHAT and CDR2 FQDESV (reference sequence). V lost 6 bases and J lost 5, with 23 bases in between. The CDR3 length is 16 residues. The CDR3 loop is CASRPPYSGSIHEQYF. The CDR3 nucleotides read TGTGCCAGCAGACCCCCCTATTCCGGGAGTATCCACGAGCAGTACTTC.

The rearrangement links TRBV11-3 to TRBJ2-3; D unresolved. Trimming stripped 0 bases from V and 0 bases from J, with 7 bases between. The CDR3 runs 15 residues. Germline-derived CDR1 and CDR2 are SGHNT and YENEEA. CDR3 sequence reads: CASSLEAASTDTQYF. CDR3 coding DNA: TGTGCCAGCAGCTTAGAGGCAGCGAGCACAGATACGCAGTATTTT.

The chain is built from TRBV5-6 and TRBJ2-5; maybe TRBD1 (6 bases). CDR1 and CDR2 (germline): SGHDT, YYEEEE. CDR3 size: 15 residues. V was clipped by 3 bases and J by 1 base, with 13 bases between them. The CDR3 loop is CASSSQGSGQETQYF. The CDR3 DNA is TGTGCCAGCAGCTCACAGGGATCGGGCCAAGAGACCCAGTACTTC.

The chain employs TRBV7-9 and TRBJ1-1; D is unresolved. The V end was cut by 6 bases, the J end by 1 base, with 12 bases between. The CDR3 covers 14 residues. Looked up from germline, CDR1 is SEHNR and CDR2 is FQNEAQ (reference sequence). As DNA, the CDR3 is TGTGCCAGCAGGTCACCGACGGGGAACACTGAAGCTTTCTTT. It specifies CASRSPTGNTEAFF.

The chain joins TRBV9 to TRBJ1-2; D is undetermined. Deletions cut 0 bases from V and 8 bases from J, with 8 bases between. Germline V gives CDR1 SGDLS, CDR2 YYNGEE. The CDR3 sequence is 12 residues long. The CDR3 nucleotides read TGTGCCAGCAGCGTAGTTGAGGAGGGCTACACCTTC. It translates to CASSVVEEGYTF.

The chain combines TRBV5-4 with TRBJ2-7; 7 bases agree with TRBD2. Germline trimming cut 1 base from V and 0 bases from J; bases unmatched to any gene: 10. This CDR3 is 17 amino acids long. The germline V gene encodes CDR1 SGHNT and CDR2 YYREEE (reference sequence). The CDR3 loop reads CASSLPGTTIDSYEQYF. CDR3 nucleotide sequence: TGTGCCAGCAGCTTGCCCGGGACTACTATAGACTCCTACGAGCAGTACTTC.

The V gene is TRBV4-3, the J gene TRBJ1-5; the D gene is possibly TRBD1 (5 bases). This CDR3 is 16 amino acids long. V was clipped by 0 bases and J by 5 bases, with 14 bases between them. CDR1 is LGHNA, CDR2 YSLEER, per germline. This chain's CDR3 is CASSQDSGGGYQPQHF. The CDR3 nucleotides read TGCGCCAGCAGCCAAGATTCGGGGGGAGGATATCAGCCCCAGCATTTT.

CDR3 sequence: CASSYQRGAPYNEQFF. CDR3 nucleotides: TGTGCCAGCAGTTATCAGCGGGGGGCTCCGTACAATGAGCAGTTCTTC. This sequence joins TRBV6-6 and TRBJ2-1, with 9 bases identical to TRBD2. Trimming at V came to 3 bases and at J to 4 bases, leaving 7 bases not matched to a gene. CDR1 and CDR2 (germline): MNHNY, SVGAGI (reference sequence). The CDR3 is made up of 16 amino acids.

The chain joins TRBV30 to TRBJ2-7; D is perhaps TRBD1 (9 bases). V dropped 5 bases and J dropped 0 bases, with 26 bases sitting between them. CDR3 length equals 18 residues. Per the germline V gene, CDR1 is GTSNPN and CDR2 is SVGIG (reference sequence). The CDR3, as DNA: TGTGCCTGGGCAGGACAGGGGCCCGGGGGGGGATACTCCTACGAGCAGTACTTC. This codes for CAWAGQGPGGGYSYEQYF.

V is TRBV2 and J is TRBJ2-3; 9 nucleotides line up with TRBD2. Germline V gene data show CDR1 as SNHLY and CDR2 as FYNNEI. The CDR3 runs to 18 residues. With 0 bases clipped from V and 4 bases from J, the junction kept 11 bases outside the gene matches. CDR3 bases: TGTGCCAGCAGTGAAGCGCTGATCGCGGGAGGGTTGGCAGATACGCAGTATTTT. This encodes CASSEALIAGGLADTQYF.